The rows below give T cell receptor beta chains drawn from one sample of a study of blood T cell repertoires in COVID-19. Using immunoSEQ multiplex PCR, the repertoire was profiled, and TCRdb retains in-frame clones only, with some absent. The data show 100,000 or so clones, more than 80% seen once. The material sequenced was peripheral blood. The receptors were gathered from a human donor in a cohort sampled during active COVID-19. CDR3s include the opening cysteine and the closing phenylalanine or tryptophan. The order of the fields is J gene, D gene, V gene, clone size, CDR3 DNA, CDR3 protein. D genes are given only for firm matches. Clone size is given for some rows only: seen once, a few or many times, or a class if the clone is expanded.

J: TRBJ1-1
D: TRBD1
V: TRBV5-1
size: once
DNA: TGCGCCAGCAGCAGAACACAGGGGATGAACACTGAAGCTTTCTTT
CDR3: CASSRTQGMNTEAFF

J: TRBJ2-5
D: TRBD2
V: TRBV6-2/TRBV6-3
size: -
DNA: TGTGCCAGCAGTTCACTAGCGAACCACCAAGAGACCCAGTACTTC
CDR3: CASSSLANHQETQYF

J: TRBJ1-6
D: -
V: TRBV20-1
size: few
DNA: TGCAGTGCTAGTGACACTACGTCTAATTCACCCCTCCACTTT
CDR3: CSASDTTSNSPLHF

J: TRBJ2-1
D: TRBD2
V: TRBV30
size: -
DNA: TGTGCCTGGAGCACTAGCGGGTACAATGAGCAGTTCTTC
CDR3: CAWSTSGYNEQFF

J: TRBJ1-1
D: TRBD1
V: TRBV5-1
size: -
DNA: TGCGCCAGCAGCCCGGGACAGGGGATCGAGAACACTGAAGCTTTCTTT
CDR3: CASSPGQGIENTEAFF

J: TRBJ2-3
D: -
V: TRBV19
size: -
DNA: TGTGCCAGTAGTAGTCCCCCTGATACGCAGTATTTT
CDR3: CASSSPPDTQYF

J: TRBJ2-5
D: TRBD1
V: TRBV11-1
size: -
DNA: TGTGCCAGCAGCCTGACAGGGGGATGGACAGAGACCCAGTACTTC
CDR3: CASSLTGGWTETQYF

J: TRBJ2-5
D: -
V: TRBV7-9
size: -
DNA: TGTGCCAGCAGTTTTCAGACTAACCACGAGACCCAGTACTTC
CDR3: CASSFQTNHETQYF

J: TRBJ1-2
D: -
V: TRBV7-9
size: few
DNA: TGTGCCAGCAGCTCCGGGGGTAGGGGAACCTACACCTTC
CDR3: CASSSGGRGTYTF

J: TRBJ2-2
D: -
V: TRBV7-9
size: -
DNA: TGTGCCAGCACCGAACAGAACACCGGGGAGCTGTTTTTT
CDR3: CASTEQNTGELFF

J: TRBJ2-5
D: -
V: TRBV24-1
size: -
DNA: TGTGCCACCAGTGATTCGTTCCGGGGAGAGACCCAGTACTTC
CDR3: CATSDSFRGETQYF

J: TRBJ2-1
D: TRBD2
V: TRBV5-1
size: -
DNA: TGCGCCAGCAGCTTAACTAGCGGGGGGGCCTCCAATGAGCAGTTCTTC
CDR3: CASSLTSGGASNEQFF

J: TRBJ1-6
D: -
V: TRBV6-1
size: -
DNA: TGTGCCAGCAGTGGAACCCTCCGATTCCCGGGTAGCTCCTATAATTCACCCCTCCACTTT
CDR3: CASSGTLRFPGSSYNSPLHF

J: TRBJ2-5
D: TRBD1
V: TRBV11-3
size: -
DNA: TGTGCCAGCAGCCCACAGACAGGGGGCCAAGAGACCCAGTACTTC
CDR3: CASSPQTGGQETQYF

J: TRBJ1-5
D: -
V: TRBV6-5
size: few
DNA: TGTGCCAGCAGTTACTCACGCGGGAGCAATCAGCCCCAGCATTTT
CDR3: CASSYSRGSNQPQHF

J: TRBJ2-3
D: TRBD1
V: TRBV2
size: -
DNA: TGTGCCAGCAGTGAACCCCGGACAGGGGGCGGTACGCAGTATTTT
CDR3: CASSEPRTGGGTQYF

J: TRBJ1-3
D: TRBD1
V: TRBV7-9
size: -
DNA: TGTGCCAGCAGGTCAGGATCCACAGGGGGCGTTGGAAACACCATATATTTT
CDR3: CASRSGSTGGVGNTIYF